The 26 T cell receptor beta chains presented below share a single source sample, sequenced in a study of blood T cell repertoires in COVID-19. The assay was immunoSEQ multiplex PCR, and TCRdb's table has in-frame clones only and misses some. The sample carries a few hundred thousand clones, around 92% recorded once. Material: peripheral blood. These TCRs come from a person under 35 with COVID-19, enrolled during active disease.

The DNA of the CDR3 is TGTGCCAGCAGTTTGGGTCCCATTGAGGCATCGCAGTATTTT. This codes for CASSLGPIEASQYF. J is TRBJ2-3 and V is TRBV27; the D is unclear. V was clipped by 3 bases and J by 10 bases, with 17 bases between them. This CDR3 contains 14 residues. From germline, CDR1 is MNHEY and CDR2 SMNVEV (reference sequence).

This chain connects TRBV10-2 to TRBJ2-2; TRBD2 might be the D (6 bases). The V and J ends lost 0 bases and 3 bases respectively, with 8 bases between them. The CDR3 is 15 amino acids. The germline gives CDR1 WSHSY, CDR2 SAAADI. CDR3 in DNA: TGCGCCAGCAGTGAGTCGCGGGACGACACCGGGGAGCTGTTTTTT. Translating it yields CASSESRDDTGELFF.

The V call is TRBV28, the J call TRBJ2-7; 9 bases line up with TRBD1. V lost 9 bases and J lost 3; bases outside the gene matches: 6. Per germline, CDR1 MDHEN and CDR2 SYDVKM. The CDR3 has 13 amino acids. CDR3 in amino acids: CASVPGQGYEQYF. In DNA form, the CDR3 reads TGTGCCAGTGTTCCGGGACAGGGCTACGAGCAGTACTTC.

In DNA form, the CDR3 reads TGCGCCAGCAGCATGACCACGGCGAGCAGGGGAGAGACCCAGTACTTC. Translating gives CASSMTTASRGETQYF. J is TRBJ2-5 and V is TRBV5-1; the D gene is possibly TRBD1 (6 bases). The CDR3 is made up of 16 amino acids. Germline V lookup: CDR1 SGHRS, CDR2 YFSETQ. The V end was cut by 4 bases, the J end by 4 bases, with 20 bases between.

This clone was detected only once. The chain uses TRBV24-1 and TRBJ2-7; 8 bases are shared with TRBD1. Germline lookup yields CDR1 KGHDR and CDR2 SFDVKD. V lost 3 bases, J lost 6 bases, and 3 bases stayed unmatched. The CDR3 runs 13 residues. The CDR3 nucleotides read TGTGCCACCAGTGATCCTACAGGGGGCGAGCAGTACTTC. Amino acids: CATSDPTGGEQYF.

The rearrangement uses TRBV19 and TRBJ2-3; TRBD1 is a possible D gene (6 bases). Per the germline V gene, CDR1 is LNHDA and CDR2 is SQIVND (reference sequence). CDR3 length equals 15 residues. V was shortened by 6 bases and J by 3 bases, with 16 bases between the two germline ends. The DNA for the CDR3 is TGTGCCAGTAGGAAACAGGGAGAGGTGACAGATACGCAGTATTTT. Residues: CASRKQGEVTDTQYF.

The chain joins TRBV28 to TRBJ1-6, with a possible D match to TRBD1 (6 bases). CDR1 is MDHEN and CDR2 is SYDVKM in the germline V gene. V lost 5 bases, J lost 7 bases, and 18 bases lay in between. This CDR3 has 16 amino acids. The CDR3 sequence is CASSLKAGDGNSPLHF. CDR3 bases: TGTGCCAGCAGTCTAAAGGCAGGGGATGGAAATTCACCCCTCCACTTT. Variable domain in full (rest from reference TRBV28 and TRBJ1-6): DVKVTQSSRYLVKRTGEKVFLECVQDMDHENMFWYRQDPGLGLRLIYFSYDVKMKEKGDIPEGYSVSREKKERFSLILESASTNQTSMYLCASSLKAGDGNSPLHFGNGTRLTVT.

The rearrangement joins TRBV2 to TRBJ1-1; a weak D match, TRBD1 (5 bases). This CDR3 region has 12 residues. The germline V gene encodes CDR1 SNHLY and CDR2 FYNNEI. V lost 3 bases and J 12 bases, leaving 14 bases between the germline ends. The CDR3 coding sequence is TGTGCCAGCAGTGATCTGCAGGGTGGATCTTTCTTT. Protein product: CASSDLQGGSFF.

The CDR3 region has the DNA TGTGCCAGCAGTTCCACTGCACCGGGACAGGGGTCCCCCCGCCTTTTGTCCAATGAGCAGTTCTTC. It translates to CASSSTAPGQGSPRLLSNEQFF. This rearrangement joins TRBV28 to TRBJ2-1; TRBD1 agrees at 10 bases. V lost 4 bases to trimming and J lost 6 bases; unmatched junction nucleotides: 27. The germline CDR1 and CDR2 sequences are MDHEN and SYDVKM. The CDR3 is made up of 22 amino acids.

As for this clone: Other DNA sequences within the sample encode an identical CDR3. This chain uses TRBV9 with TRBJ2-7, with D perhaps matching TRBD1 (5 bases). CDR1 is SGDLS, CDR2 YYNGEE, per germline. The CDR3 sequence is 14 residues long. V gave up 0 bases and J gave up 0 bases, with 7 bases separating them. Here the CDR3 reads CASSVGGHSYEQYF. The CDR3 DNA reads as TGTGCCAGCAGCGTAGGCGGACACTCCTACGAGCAGTACTTC.

V gene TRBV9 combines with J gene TRBJ2-2; TRBD2 agrees at 11 bases. Germline V gene data show CDR1 as SGDLS and CDR2 as YYNGEE. The V and J ends lost 0 bases and 2 bases, in that order; junction bases with no gene match: 6. The CDR3 length is 18 residues. CDR3 sequence reads: CASSVVASGRLNTGELFF. The CDR3 DNA reads TGTGCCAGCAGCGTAGTAGCTAGCGGGAGGCTTAACACCGGGGAGCTGTTTTTT.

The J gene is TRBJ2-1, the V gene TRBV14, with 9 bases aligning to TRBD2. Germline loops: CDR1 SGHDN, CDR2 FVKESK. The CDR3 totals 15 residues. Trimming cost V 3 bases and J 10 bases; bases outside gene matches: 10. CDR3 in amino acids: CASSQVAGVVSEQFF. CDR3 nucleotide sequence: TGTGCCAGCAGCCAGGTAGCGGGAGTAGTTTCCGAGCAGTTCTTC.

This clone was counted once. The chain recombines TRBV4-1 with TRBJ1-6; TRBD1 is a possible D gene (6 bases). Germline V CDR1 and CDR2: MGHRA, YSYEKL. The CDR3 is 16 residues long. Trimming stripped 5 bases from V and 8 bases from J, with 19 bases between. This CDR3 reads CASSLKTGSTYSPLHF. The CDR3 DNA follows: TGCGCCAGCAGCTTAAAAACAGGGAGCACCTATTCACCCCTCCACTTT.

This clone was seen a few times. This chain links TRBV7-2 with TRBJ2-2, with 7 nucleotides matching TRBD2. The CDR3 contains 16 residues. With 4 bases clipped from V and 6 bases from J, the junction kept 11 bases outside the gene matches. Germline CDR1 SGHTA, CDR2 FQGNSA. DNA of the CDR3: TGTGCCAGCAGCTCCGCCGGGACTACGACGGCCGGGGAGCTGTTTTTT. It is translated as CASSSAGTTTAGELFF.

The V gene is TRBV2, the J gene TRBJ2-1; no clear D gene. CDR3 length: 14 residues. The germline V gene encodes CDR1 SNHLY and CDR2 FYNNEI. The V gene lost 8 bases and the J gene lost 6 bases, with 17 bases spanning the gap. The CDR3 DNA reads TGTGCCAGCCGGCCTGGGCCGCTTGGCAATGAGCAGTTCTTC. Translated, it gives CASRPGPLGNEQFF.

V is TRBV5-1 and J is TRBJ1-1; 8 bases line up with TRBD1. The CDR3 covers 15 residues. Germline CDR1 and CDR2: SGHRS and YFSETQ. With V trimmed by 4 bases and J by 0 bases, 5 bases remained unmatched. This CDR3 reads CASSVETGVNTEAFF. The CDR3 DNA reads TGCGCCAGCAGCGTCGAGACAGGGGTGAACACTGAAGCTTTCTTT.

The chain is built from TRBV10-3 and TRBJ2-3; D is unresolved. Germline assignment: CDR1 ENHRY and CDR2 SYGVKD. V was trimmed by 6 bases and J by 2 bases, leaving 12 bases between them. There are 14 residues in the CDR3. CDR3 nucleotides: TGTGCCATCAGCCCCGAGCCCCCCACAGATACGCAGTATTTT. Its translation is CAISPEPPTDTQYF.

Details on this clone: Other DNA variants within this sample encode the same CDR3. This sequence joins TRBV5-8 and TRBJ2-7, with unresolved D. The CDR3 extends over 11 amino acids. Germline CDR1 and CDR2: SGHTS and YDEGEE. V lost 2 bases to trimming and J lost 4 bases, with 4 bases between them. The chain's CDR3 is CASSFSYEQYF. CDR3 bases: TGTGCCAGCAGCTTCAGTTACGAGCAGTACTTC.

V and J are TRBV7-9 and TRBJ2-5; D is perhaps TRBD2 (5 bases). Germline values: CDR1 SEHNR, CDR2 FQNEAQ (reference sequence). V was clipped by 4 bases and J by 5 bases, with 17 bases between them. The CDR3 spans 15 residues. CDR3 residues: CASSSPPAGQETQYF. DNA of the CDR3: TGTGCCAGCAGCTCGCCCCCCGCGGGCCAGGAGACCCAGTACTTC.

The V gene is TRBV27, the J gene TRBJ1-1; 10 bases line up with TRBD1. J lost 5 bases, V lost 5 bases, and 8 bases had no gene match. Germline CDR1 is MNHEY and CDR2 is SMNVEV (reference sequence). This CDR3 comprises 15 residues. The CDR3 DNA sequence: TGTGCCAGCAGTATAGCTGGGACAGGGGTTACTGAAGCTTTCTTT. This encodes CASSIAGTGVTEAFF.

The chain combines TRBV6-1 with TRBJ2-1, with 7 nucleotides matching TRBD1. The CDR3 runs 14 residues. The V gene end was trimmed by 0 bases and the J gene end by 6 bases; junction bases not matched to a gene: 2. Germline loops: CDR1 MNHNS, CDR2 SASEGT. The CDR3 coding sequence is TGTGCCAGCAGTGAAGCGGCAGGGGGCAATGAGCAGTTCTTC. This encodes CASSEAAGGNEQFF.

The chain has TRBV24-1 and TRBJ2-1; D not resolved. The V gene lost 10 bases and the J gene lost 9 bases, with 15 bases spanning the gap. This CDR3 has 12 residues. Germline V gives CDR1 KGHDR, CDR2 SFDVKD. The CDR3 reads CATIDVSGEQFF. The CDR3 DNA reads as TGTGCCACGATCGATGTTTCGGGTGAGCAGTTCTTC.

The chain is built from TRBV4-2 and TRBJ2-1; 15 nucleotides agree with TRBD2. The V gene end was trimmed by 5 bases and the J gene end by 7 bases; junction bases not matched to a gene: 6. CDR1 and CDR2 (germline): LGHNA, YNFKEQ. CDR3 length: 16 residues. The CDR3 spells CASSGRGLAGGNEQFF. As DNA, the CDR3 is TGTGCCAGCAGCGGACGTGGACTAGCGGGAGGGAATGAGCAGTTCTTC.

The V call is TRBV24-1, the J call TRBJ2-7; 9 nucleotides match TRBD1. From germline, CDR1 is KGHDR and CDR2 SFDVKD. Trimming removed 4 bases from V and 4 bases from J; junction bases left unmatched: 7. There are 15 residues in the CDR3. CDR3 in amino acids: CATSDPGQGTYEQYF. For the CDR3, the DNA is TGTGCCACCAGTGACCCGGGACAGGGTACGTACGAGCAGTACTTC.

The rearrangement joins TRBV5-6 to TRBJ2-2; D unclear. Germline V gene data show CDR1 as SGHDT and CDR2 as YYEEEE. V dropped 2 bases and J dropped 4 bases, with 15 bases sitting between them. This CDR3 region has 16 residues. For the CDR3, the DNA is TGTGCCAGCAGCTTAAGCAAGAAGCGTCCCACCGGGGAGCTGTTTTTT. Translated, it gives CASSLSKKRPTGELFF. Together with reference TRBV5-6 and TRBJ2-2, the CDR3 gives the full variable domain: DAGVTQSPTHLIKTRGQQVTLRCSPKSGHDTVSWYQQALGQGPQFIFQYYEEEERQRGNFPDRFSGHQFPNYSSELNVNALLLGDSALYLCASSLSKKRPTGELFFGEGSRLTVL.

The chain uses TRBV5-1 and TRBJ2-4, with a possible D match to TRBD1 (5 bases). The CDR3 sequence is 13 residues long. V was trimmed by 5 bases and J by 4 bases, leaving 10 bases between them. Germline assignment: CDR1 SGHRS and CDR2 YFSETQ. The DNA for the CDR3 is TGCGCCAGCAGGGGTACAGGAAAAAACATTCAGTACTTC. It specifies CASRGTGKNIQYF.